These 14 T cell receptor beta chains were all obtained from the same sample, sequenced in a study of T cell changes during pregnancy in multiple sclerosis. Generated by immunoSEQ multiplex PCR, the TCRdb table keeps only in-frame clones and is missing some. Of some 68,000 clones listed, just over 90% are singletons. Specimen: peripheral blood, collected in the second trimester of pregnancy. The receptors were sampled from a female donor with multiple sclerosis, enrolled in a pregnancy study.

CDR3 coding DNA: TGTGCCAGCAGCCCGGGACAGCCCCAAGAGACCCAGTACTTC. Amino acids: CASSPGQPQETQYF. The V gene is TRBV11-2, the J gene TRBJ2-5; 7 bases match TRBD1. CDR3 length: 14 residues. Germline lookup yields CDR1 SGHAT and CDR2 FQNNGV. The junction had 4 bases not matched to a gene; V was cut back by 5 bases and J by 1 base. Drawing the rest from reference TRBV11-2 and TRBJ2-5, the complete variable domain is EAGVAQSPRYKIIEKRQSVAFWCNPISGHATLYWYQQILGQGPKLLIQFQNNGVVDDSQLPKDRFSAERLKGVDSTLKIQPAKLEDSAVYLCASSPGQPQETQYFGPGTRLLVL.

The rearrangement joins TRBV9 to TRBJ2-5; 8 nucleotides match TRBD2. The CDR3 loop spans 15 amino acids. V gave up 0 bases and J gave up 4 bases; unmatched junction bases: 5. CDR1 is SGDLS and CDR2 is YYNGEE in the germline V gene. CDR3 residues: CASSVAGGRVETQYF. The CDR3 nucleotides read TGTGCCAGCAGCGTAGCGGGGGGGCGTGTAGAGACCCAGTACTTC.

The CDR3 nucleotides are TGCAGCATGGTCCGCGGCTACAATGAGCAGTTCTTC. Protein product: CSMVRGYNEQFF. V and J are TRBV29-1 and TRBJ2-1; D is uncertain. The length of the CDR3 is 12 residues. V lost 8 bases to trimming and J lost 3 bases, with 11 bases between them. Germline assignment: CDR1 SQVTM and CDR2 ANQGSEA.

The chain carries TRBV9 and TRBJ1-1; D remains unclear. CDR3 size: 12 residues. The germline V gene encodes CDR1 SGDLS and CDR2 YYNGEE. Trimming stripped 0 bases from V and 7 bases from J, with 7 bases between. Here the CDR3 DNA reads TGTGCCAGCAGCGTAGGAGCCCTTGAAGCTTTCTTT. Translation: CASSVGALEAFF.

The V and J genes are TRBV7-7 and TRBJ2-7; TRBD2 aligns across 14 bases. Germline V gene data show CDR1 as SSHAT and CDR2 as FNYEAQ (reference sequence). This CDR3 contains 16 residues. J was trimmed by 5 bases and V by 2 bases; bases with no gene match: 5. The CDR3 region is CASSLRLAGGPHEQYF. The CDR3 DNA reads as TGTGCCAGCAGCTTAAGACTAGCGGGGGGGCCTCACGAGCAGTACTTC.

The CDR3 sequence: CSVDWPYGAETQYF. For the CDR3, the DNA is TGCAGCGTTGATTGGCCCTATGGGGCCGAGACCCAGTACTTC. The V call is TRBV29-1, the J call TRBJ2-5, with a possible D match to TRBD1 (5 bases). The V gene lost 3 bases and the J gene lost 5 bases, with 16 bases spanning the gap. CDR3 length: 14 amino acids. The germline V gene encodes CDR1 SQVTM and CDR2 ANQGSEA.

The V call is TRBV4-2, the J call TRBJ2-1; 9 bases fit TRBD2. Germline V gene lookup returns CDR1 LGHNA and CDR2 YNFKEQ. The V and J ends lost 0 bases and 0 bases, in that order; junction bases with no gene match: 12. This CDR3 contains 20 residues. In DNA form, the CDR3 reads TGTGCCAGCAGCCAAGAAGGCCAGCGGGGGGCCCTAAGCTCCTACAATGAGCAGTTCTTC. Protein product: CASSQEGQRGALSSYNEQFF.

The rearrangement links TRBV2 to TRBJ2-7, with a tentative D call TRBD1 (6 bases). There are 13 residues in the CDR3. Germline V lookup: CDR1 SNHLY, CDR2 FYNNEI. V was clipped by 3 bases and J by 5 bases, with 11 bases between them. The CDR3 spells CASSDRGHNEQYF. The CDR3, as DNA: TGTGCCAGCAGTGACAGGGGTCATAACGAGCAGTACTTC.

The CDR3 here is CASSTWTGEHQPQHF. The CDR3 DNA is TGTGCCAGTAGTACTTGGACAGGGGAACATCAGCCCCAGCATTTT. This chain uses TRBV19 with TRBJ1-5; 9 bases are shared with TRBD1. The CDR3 sequence is 15 residues long. CDR1 and CDR2 from the germline V gene are LNHDA and SQIVND (reference sequence). V trimming: 4 bases; J trimming: 5 bases; junction bases outside the gene matches: 6.

The chain links TRBV2 to TRBJ2-6, with D unclear. Germline V lookup: CDR1 SNHLY, CDR2 FYNNEI. V lost 7 bases and J 0 bases, leaving 13 bases between the germline ends. This CDR3 spans 16 amino acids. CDR3: CASTKQISSGANVLTF. The CDR3 DNA sequence: TGTGCCAGCACTAAACAGATCAGCTCTGGGGCCAACGTCCTGACTTTC.

The chain links TRBV11-2 to TRBJ2-1; 8 bases match TRBD2. The CDR3 totals 13 residues. V dropped 5 bases and J dropped 7; count of bases not matched to a gene: 4. Germline assignment: CDR1 SGHAT and CDR2 FQNNGV. The CDR3 nucleotides are TGTGCCAGCAGCGCGGGACTAGAGAATGAGCAGTTCTTC. This encodes CASSAGLENEQFF.

The chain has TRBV30 and TRBJ1-5; D may be TRBD1 (5 bases). The germline gives CDR1 GTSNPN, CDR2 SVGIG (reference sequence). V was shortened by 1 base and J by 6 bases, with 10 bases between the two germline ends. This CDR3 spans 13 amino acids. Here the CDR3 reads CAWSDRTGQPQHF. CDR3 DNA: TGTGCCTGGAGTGACAGGACCGGTCAGCCCCAGCATTTT.

The chain employs TRBV7-9 and TRBJ2-2; TRBD1 aligns across 7 bases. J was trimmed by 1 base and V by 4 bases; bases with no gene match: 3. Germline V gene sequence: CDR1 SEHNR, CDR2 FQNEAQ (reference sequence). The CDR3 has 15 residues. CDR3 residues: CASSSGTVNTGELFF. CDR3 DNA sequence: TGTGCCAGCAGCTCGGGGACAGTGAACACCGGGGAGCTGTTTTTT.

The rearrangement uses TRBV7-9 and TRBJ1-1; possible D gene TRBD1, 5 bases. The V end was cut by 5 bases, the J end by 3 bases, with 16 bases between. The CDR3 runs 15 residues. CDR1 is SEHNR and CDR2 is FQNEAQ in the germline V gene (reference sequence). As DNA, the CDR3 is TGTGCCAGCAGCCCGGACGGGGGGAGGGACACTGAAGCTTTCTTT. Its translation: CASSPDGGRDTEAFF.